Listed here is a single T cell receptor beta chain. This specimen belongs to a study of PD-1 blockade in classical Hodgkin lymphoma. CDR1 is MDHEN and CDR2 is SYDVKM in the germline V gene. Trimming took off 5 bases at V and 11 bases at J, with 19 bases between the two ends. The CDR3 runs to 14 residues. Described time point: cycle 4 day 1 (C4D1), after five to seven weeks of nivolumab. Autologous stem cell transplantation was followed by relapse in every patient, and brentuximab vedotin exposure varied. The study purified CD4+ T cells from thawed PBMCs using magnetic negative selection. Clones were read by immunoSEQ multiplex PCR, and TCRdb kept only the in-frame ones, dropping some. The sample records around 26,000 clones, around 80% being singletons.

The chain carries TRBV28 and TRBJ1-5; D ambiguous. This specimen was CD4+ T cells from blood, taken before the fourth cycle of nivolumab. The sequence derives from a human donor with classical Hodgkin lymphoma. The CDR3 DNA reads TGTGCCAGCAGTGTACGCCTGACGGTGCCTACCCAGCATTTT. Translation: CASSVRLTVPTQHF.